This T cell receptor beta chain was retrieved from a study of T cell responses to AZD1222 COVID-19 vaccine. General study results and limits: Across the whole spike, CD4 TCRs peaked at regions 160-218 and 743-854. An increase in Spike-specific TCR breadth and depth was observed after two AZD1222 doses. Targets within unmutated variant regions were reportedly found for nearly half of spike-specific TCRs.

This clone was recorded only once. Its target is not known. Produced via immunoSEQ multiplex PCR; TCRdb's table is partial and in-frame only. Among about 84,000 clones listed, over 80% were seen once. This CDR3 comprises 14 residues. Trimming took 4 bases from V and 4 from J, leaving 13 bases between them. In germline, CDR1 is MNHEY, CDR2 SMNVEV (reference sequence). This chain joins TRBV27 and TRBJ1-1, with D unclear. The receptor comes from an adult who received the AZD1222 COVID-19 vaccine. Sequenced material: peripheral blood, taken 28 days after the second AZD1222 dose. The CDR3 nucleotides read TGTGCCAGCAGTTCCATTAAGAGGAGCACTGAAGCTTTCTTT. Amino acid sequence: CASSSIKRSTEAFF.